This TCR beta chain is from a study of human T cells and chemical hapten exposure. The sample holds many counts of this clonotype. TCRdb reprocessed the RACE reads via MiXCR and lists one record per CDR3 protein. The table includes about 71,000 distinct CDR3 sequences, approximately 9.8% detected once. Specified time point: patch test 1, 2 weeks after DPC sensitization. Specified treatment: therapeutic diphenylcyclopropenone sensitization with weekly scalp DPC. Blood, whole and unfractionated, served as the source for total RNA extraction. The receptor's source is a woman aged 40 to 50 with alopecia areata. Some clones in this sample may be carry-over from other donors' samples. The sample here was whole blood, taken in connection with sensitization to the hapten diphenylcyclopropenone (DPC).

The CDR3 loop is CASRTGVGIRTDTQYF. The CDR3 DNA reads as TGCGCCAGCCGGACAGGGGTAGGGATCAGAACAGATACGCAGTATTTT. The chain carries TRBV5-1 and TRBJ2-3; 9 nucleotides align to TRBD1. This CDR3 spans 16 amino acids. Germline trimming cut 7 bases from V and 3 bases from J; bases unmatched to any gene: 12. CDR1 and CDR2 from the germline V gene are SGHRS and YFSETQ. Supplemented by reference TRBV5-1 and TRBJ2-3, the full variable domain reads KAGVTQTPRYLIKTRGQQVTLSCSPISGHRSVSWYQQTPGQGLQFLFEYFSETQRNKGNFPGRFSGRQFSNSRSEMNVSTLELGDSALYLCASRTGVGIRTDTQYFGPGTRLTVL.